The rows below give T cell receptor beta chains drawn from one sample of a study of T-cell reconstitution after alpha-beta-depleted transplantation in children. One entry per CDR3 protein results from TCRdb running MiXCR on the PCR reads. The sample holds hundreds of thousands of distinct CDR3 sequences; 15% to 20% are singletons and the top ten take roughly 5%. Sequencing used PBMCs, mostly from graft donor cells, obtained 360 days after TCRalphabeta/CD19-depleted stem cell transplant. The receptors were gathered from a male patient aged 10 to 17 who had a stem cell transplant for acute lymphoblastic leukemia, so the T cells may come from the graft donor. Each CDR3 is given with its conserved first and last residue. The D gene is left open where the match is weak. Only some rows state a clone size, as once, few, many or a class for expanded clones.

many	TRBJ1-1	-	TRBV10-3	TGTGCCATCAGTGAGGAACAGTTCACTGAAGCTTTCTTT	CAISEEQFTEAFF
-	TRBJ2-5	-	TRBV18	TGTGCCAGCTCATACGCAGCCCAGGAGACCCAGTACTTC	CASSYAAQETQYF
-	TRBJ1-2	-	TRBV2	TGTGCCAGCAGTGACGATGGGGGTAGGGTTGGCTACACCTTC	CASSDDGGRVGYTF
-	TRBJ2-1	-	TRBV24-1	TGTGCCACCAGTGACCCCGGCAGCGGAGGGTACGATGAGCAGTTCTTC	CATSDPGSGGYDEQFF
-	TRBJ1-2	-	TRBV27	TGTGCCAGCAGTCCGAACGACAGGAATGATGGCTACACCTTC	CASSPNDRNDGYTF
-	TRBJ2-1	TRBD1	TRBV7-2	TGTGCCAGCAGCTTAGGGGGGGGACAGGGAGCCCTGCAGTTCTTC	CASSLGGGQGALQFF
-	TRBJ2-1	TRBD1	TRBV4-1	TGCGCCAGCAGCCAGCGAATAGTGACAGGGGACAATGAGCAGTTCTTC	CASSQRIVTGDNEQFF
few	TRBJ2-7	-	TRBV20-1	TGCAGTGCTAGTCCGCCCGCTCGTGGGCAGTACTTC	CSASPPARGQYF
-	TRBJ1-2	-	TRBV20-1	TGCAGTGCTAGTGCCAGGGGAGACTATGGCTACACCTTC	CSASARGDYGYTF
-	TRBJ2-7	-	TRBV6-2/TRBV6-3	TGTGCCAGCACCCAACGGAGCGGGCCCTCCGAGCAGTACTTC	CASTQRSGPSEQYF
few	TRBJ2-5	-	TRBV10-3	TGTGCCATCAGTGAGCCCCCGGAGGGGTCCCAAGAGACCCAGTACTTC	CAISEPPEGSQETQYF
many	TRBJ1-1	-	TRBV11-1	TGTGCCAGCAGCTTAGAATCGGGGCGGACTGAAGCTTTCTTT	CASSLESGRTEAFF
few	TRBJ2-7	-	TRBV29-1	TGCAGCGTTGGCCCCTCGGCTTTTGGCGGGGTCTACGAGCAGTACTTC	CSVGPSAFGGVYEQYF
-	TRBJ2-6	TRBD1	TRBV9	TGTGCCAGCAGCGGTAGGACAGGGGGGAAGGCTGGGGCCAACGTCCTGACTTTC	CASSGRTGGKAGANVLTF
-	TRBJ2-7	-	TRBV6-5	TGTGCCAGCAGTTACTCGTTACTATCTGGGAGATACGAGCAGTACTTC	CASSYSLLSGRYEQYF